Listed below are T cell receptor beta chains from one sample, sequenced in a study of beta chain features in type 1 diabetes. Some clones are missing from TCRdb's copy, which holds only in-frame ones; the method was immunoSEQ multiplex PCR. Here the sample spans roughly 330,000 clones, about 14% being singletons. Sequencing input: naive CD4+ T cells from blood. All receptors derive from a woman aged 18-29 years with type 1 diabetes. Each CDR3 is given with its conserved first and last residue. Fields, in order: CDR3 protein, J gene, V gene, clone size. Size is stated for part of the rows, as once, few or many counts, or as a class when the clone is expanded.

CDR3: CASRDASGRAKNEQFF
J: TRBJ2-1
V: TRBV5-4
size: few

CDR3: CASSPVEAEDQPQHF
J: TRBJ1-5
V: TRBV18
size: few

CDR3: CASTKGGLNTRDEQFF
J: TRBJ2-1
V: TRBV10-2
size: few

CDR3: CASSLLAGTDTQYF
J: TRBJ2-3
V: TRBV7-3
size: few

CDR3: CASSPRGRGNTGELFF
J: TRBJ2-2
V: TRBV7-3
size: few

CDR3: CASSRDRVTGELFF
J: TRBJ2-2
V: TRBV5-4
size: .

CDR3: CSASPGGRTEAFF
J: TRBJ1-1
V: TRBV29-1
size: few

CDR3: CASSNNVVGGLLSGANVLTF
J: TRBJ2-6
V: TRBV18
size: few

CDR3: CASSPGIPGTVPDTEAFF
J: TRBJ1-1
V: TRBV18
size: .

CDR3: CASSVSLAGVSDTQYF
J: TRBJ2-3
V: TRBV9
size: .

CDR3: CASSIGRGRDGYTF
J: TRBJ1-2
V: TRBV19
size: .

CDR3: CASSPSGETASIEQYF
J: TRBJ2-7
V: TRBV9
size: few

CDR3: CASSRTGGELFF
J: TRBJ2-2
V: TRBV11-3
size: .

CDR3: CASRGLAGVDTQYF
J: TRBJ2-3
V: TRBV6-1
size: .

CDR3: CASSLDRPGTRAPYF
J: TRBJ2-4
V: TRBV11-2
size: few

CDR3: CASSAHRPAYEQYF
J: TRBJ2-7
V: TRBV2
size: .

CDR3: CASSPPGGSFSYEQYF
J: TRBJ2-7
V: TRBV18
size: .

CDR3: CASSLATSGTYEQYF
J: TRBJ2-7
V: TRBV11-2
size: few

CDR3: CASSLGLARPGANVLTF
J: TRBJ2-6
V: TRBV5-1
size: .

CDR3: CASSDSGLEQFF
J: TRBJ2-1
V: TRBV5-6
size: .

CDR3: CASSYPGLAGYEQYF
J: TRBJ2-7
V: TRBV6-6
size: few

CDR3: CASSSPRGLADNEQFF
J: TRBJ2-1
V: TRBV7-9
size: .

CDR3: CASSPRGGYQETQYF
J: TRBJ2-5
V: TRBV7-8
size: .

CDR3: CASSIAHGSGYYGYTF
J: TRBJ1-2
V: TRBV5-4
size: .

CDR3: CASSFGGGYGYTF
J: TRBJ1-2
V: TRBV28
size: few

CDR3: CASSSDRVVLQPQHF
J: TRBJ1-5
V: TRBV2
size: .

CDR3: CASTLTGVRTDTQYF
J: TRBJ2-3
V: TRBV7-8
size: .

CDR3: CSVDRPGSVDEQYF
J: TRBJ2-7
V: TRBV29-1
size: .

CDR3: CASSQTQGTEQYF
J: TRBJ2-7
V: TRBV4-1
size: few

CDR3: CASSLGREIDTQYF
J: TRBJ2-3
V: TRBV11-2
size: .

CDR3: CASSLGLAGVYEQFF
J: TRBJ2-1
V: TRBV28
size: few

CDR3: CSVQGGPSYEQYF
J: TRBJ2-7
V: TRBV29-1
size: few

CDR3: CASSPGTSGRSFETQYF
J: TRBJ2-5
V: TRBV5-1
size: few

CDR3: CASSYPSPNGNEQFF
J: TRBJ2-1
V: TRBV6-6
size: .

CDR3: CASSQSVESKPQHF
J: TRBJ1-5
V: TRBV16
size: .

CDR3: CASWYRDYPFEQYF
J: TRBJ2-7
V: TRBV27
size: .

CDR3: CASSLVRGRGYGYTF
J: TRBJ1-2
V: TRBV11-2
size: .

CDR3: CAWSKGQGVLGNQPQHF
J: TRBJ1-5
V: TRBV30
size: .

CDR3: CASSLQGTGELFF
J: TRBJ2-2
V: TRBV19
size: few

CDR3: CAWSGGINQPQHF
J: TRBJ1-5
V: TRBV30
size: few